This is a list of T cell receptor beta chains from one sample in a study of CD8 T cells in ankylosing spondylitis. One entry per CDR3 protein results from TCRdb running MiXCR on the 5' RACE reads. The table has about 240,000 distinct CDR3 sequences, roughly 8.6% seen once. Specimen: blood, either unsorted or a sorted T cell fraction (not recorded which). These TCRs come from a male donor with ankylosing spondylitis or in good health (not recorded which). The CDR3 runs from the conserved cysteine through the conserved F or W. A D gene is named only where the DNA matches it firmly. Only part of the rows carry a size: once, few, many, or a class if the clone is expanded.

- TRBJ2-7 - TRBV7-2 TGTGCCAGCAGCTGGGGGGCTCCCGCTAGCGAGCAGTACTTC CASSWGAPASEQYF
TRBD2 TRBJ2-3 many TRBV20-1 TGCAGTGCTAGAAGGTGGGGACTAGCGGGTGGTGATACGCAGTATTTT CSARRWGLAGGDTQYF
TRBD2 TRBJ2-1 - TRBV5-1 TGCGCCAGCAGCTGGGGGACTAGCGGGGGAACCTACAATGAGCAGTTCTTC CASSWGTSGGTYNEQFF
- TRBJ2-1 many TRBV20-1 TGCAGTGCTAGGGGAACTAGCCTACAATACAATGAGCAGTTCTTC CSARGTSLQYNEQFF
- TRBJ1-1 many TRBV14 TGTGCCAGCAGCCCCAGTTCCGGCACTGAAGCTTTCTTT CASSPSSGTEAFF
TRBD2 TRBJ2-7 many TRBV20-1 TGCAGTGCCAGACTTCCGGGGGGGCCTCTCGAGCAGTACTTC CSARLPGGPLEQYF
- TRBJ2-7 few TRBV30 TGTGCCTGGAGTGAGGGCACAGTGGTGGAAGAGCAGTACTTC CAWSEGTVVEEQYF
TRBD2 TRBJ2-1 many TRBV5-6 TGTGCCAGCAGCCCCCGTACACTAGCGGGAGTTGAGCAGTTCTTC CASSPRTLAGVEQFF
- TRBJ1-1 many TRBV7-9 TGTGCCAGCAGCTCCCGAGCGGGAAGTGTGGACACTGAAGCTTTCTTT CASSSRAGSVDTEAFF
- TRBJ1-2 many TRBV12-3/TRBV12-4 TGTGCCCTCTTCAGGGGAAACTATGGCTACACCTTC CALFRGNYGYTF
TRBD2 TRBJ2-2 many TRBV20-1 TGCAGTGCTAGAGCCGGGACTAGCGGGAACACCGGGGAGCTGTTTTTT CSARAGTSGNTGELFF
- TRBJ1-2 many TRBV4-3 TGCGCCAGCAGCCAAGATCGCCGGGGCGGGGCGGGTGGCTACACCTTC CASSQDRRGGAGGYTF
- TRBJ2-3 - TRBV18 TGTGCCAGCTCACCGGAGGCCATCACAGATACGCAGTATTTT CASSPEAITDTQYF
- TRBJ2-3 many TRBV6-1 TGTGCCAGCAGTCATTCTAGCGACCCCACAGATACGCAGTATTTT CASSHSSDPTDTQYF
- TRBJ1-2 many TRBV7-9 TGTGCCAGCAGCTTAGGGGAGAACTATGGCTACACCTTC CASSLGENYGYTF
TRBD2 TRBJ2-7 many TRBV12-3/TRBV12-4 TGTGCCAGCAGTTATCGGGAGGGAGAGGACTACGAGCAGTACTTC CASSYREGEDYEQYF
- TRBJ2-1 - TRBV29-1 TGCAGCGTCCGCCCCCCTGAGCAGTTCTTC CSVRPPEQFF
- TRBJ1-5 many TRBV6-2/TRBV6-3 TGTGCCAGCAGTTACGTATTCAACTCGGGACCCAATCAGCCCCAGCATTTT CASSYVFNSGPNQPQHF
- TRBJ2-7 many TRBV27 TGTGCCAGCAGTCCTCCCGGGGATCTGGAAGAGCAGTACTTC CASSPPGDLEEQYF
TRBD1 TRBJ2-2 many TRBV5-1 TGCGCCAGCAGCCCTGACAGGGAAAACGGGGAGCTGTTTTTT CASSPDRENGELFF
TRBD2 TRBJ2-7 many TRBV12-3/TRBV12-4 TGTGCCAGCAGTTCCGGACTAGCGGGAGTCTACGAGCAGTACTTC CASSSGLAGVYEQYF
- TRBJ1-1 many TRBV6-2/TRBV6-3 TGTGCCAGCAGTTCCCGCGAGGGGCGGGGGACTGAAGCTTTCTTT CASSSREGRGTEAFF
- TRBJ1-2 many TRBV20-1 TGCAGTGCTAGACACCGGGACGGTAACTATGGCTACACCTTC CSARHRDGNYGYTF
TRBD2 TRBJ2-1 many TRBV10-3 TGTGCCAACGGGGTAGCGGGAGAGGGTGAGCAGTTCTTC CANGVAGEGEQFF
- TRBJ2-7 few TRBV18 TGTGCCAGCTCACCCCAGGGGCAGCCCCCTGAGCAGTACTTC CASSPQGQPPEQYF
- TRBJ2-5 many TRBV5-6 TGTGCCAGCAGCTTACGGCCCCAAGAGACCCAGTACTTC CASSLRPQETQYF
- TRBJ1-4 - TRBV14 TGTGCCAGCAGCCATGGCCCCGGGGGTCTGACTAATGAAAAACTGTTTTTT CASSHGPGGLTNEKLFF
- TRBJ2-5 many TRBV7-2 TGTGCCAGCAGCTACGCCGGGACTCTCCAGACCCAGTACTTC CASSYAGTLQTQYF